This entry describes one T cell receptor beta chain. Its target is not known. Since a much larger clone is just one base distant, this may be a read error. This specimen comes from a study of molecular identifiers for immune sequencing clone quantification. The overall study: With replicates, the RNA of 20,000 or 100,000 naive CD8 cells was split five ways and four were sequenced. Study-wide points: In CMV-specific effectors, clones above 20 copies held over 98% of molecules; naive, under 1%.

The authors built bulk TCR libraries by previously described methods with listed TCR primers. TCRdb re-derived calls from the PCR reads in MiXCR, one entry per CDR3 protein. The repertoire holds 60,000 to 70,000 distinct CDR3 sequences, with 15% to 20% as singletons. This CDR3 comprises 13 residues. Looked up from germline, CDR1 is PRHDT and CDR2 is FYEKMQ (reference sequence). Source material: naive CD8+ T cells from blood, with Jurkat cell RNA spiked in. Subset reported: FACS-sorted CD8+CD4-CCR7+CD45RA+ naive T cells. The origin of this receptor is a human donor in good health. Some libraries in this study had Jurkat cell RNA spiked in. J is TRBJ2-3 and V is TRBV13, with no clear D. CDR3 DNA sequence: TGTGCCGGCAGCTTAGGCCTGGAGCTTACGCAGTATTTT. Protein: CAGSLGLELTQYF.